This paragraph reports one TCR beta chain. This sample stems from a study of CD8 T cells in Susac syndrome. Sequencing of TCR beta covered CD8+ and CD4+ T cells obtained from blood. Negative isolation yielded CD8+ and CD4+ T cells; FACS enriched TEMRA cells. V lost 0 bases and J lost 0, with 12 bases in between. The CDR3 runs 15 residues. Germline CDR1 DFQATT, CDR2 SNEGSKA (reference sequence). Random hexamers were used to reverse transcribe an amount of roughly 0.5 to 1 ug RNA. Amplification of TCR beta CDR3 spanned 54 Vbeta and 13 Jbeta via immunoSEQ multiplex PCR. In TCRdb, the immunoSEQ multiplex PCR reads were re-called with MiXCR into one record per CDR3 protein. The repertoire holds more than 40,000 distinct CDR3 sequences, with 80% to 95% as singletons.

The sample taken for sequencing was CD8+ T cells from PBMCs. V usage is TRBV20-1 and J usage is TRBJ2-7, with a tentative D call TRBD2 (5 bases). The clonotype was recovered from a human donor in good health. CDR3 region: CSARDPLGASYEQYF. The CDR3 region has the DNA TGCAGTGCTAGAGATCCCTTGGGAGCCTCCTACGAGCAGTACTTC.